Reported below is one TCR beta chain. This specimen belongs to a study of shared clonotypes between healthy human individuals. Donors comprised healthy HIV-negative adults lacking recent acute infections or vaccinations. This table comes from immunoSEQ multiplex PCR, and its TCRdb copy is limited to in-frame clones, with some not included. The table lists some 2,500,000 clones, 92% of them singletons, with approximately 0.4% in the top ten. Germline assignment: CDR1 LNHDA and CDR2 SQIVND (reference sequence). The germline V and J ends were trimmed by 3 bases and 4 bases, with 13 bases remaining between them. The length of the CDR3 is 15 residues.

The V call is TRBV19, the J call TRBJ1-5; no clear D gene. The material sequenced was naive CD4+ T cells from PBMCs. Subset given: CD45RA+ positively selected. This sequence was found in a man aged 18-30 years in good health. Some clones in this sample may be carry-over from other donors' samples. In DNA form, the CDR3 reads TGTGCCAGTAGTATTAATAACGGCCCAAATCAGCCCCAGCATTTT. As protein: CASSINNGPNQPQHF.